One sample yielded the 16 T cell receptor beta chains listed below, sequenced in a study of T-cell reconstitution after alpha-beta-depleted transplantation in children. As it was prepared, the TCRbeta library received unique molecular identifiers. Each CDR3 protein gets one entry after TCRdb re-called the PCR reads with MiXCR. This table has fewer than 500,000 distinct CDR3 sequences, roughly 43% appearing once. Sequenced here: PBMCs, sampled before TCRalphabeta/CD19-depleted stem cell transplant. The receptors here all came from a girl between 2 and 10 years old with aplastic anemia, due to receive a stem cell transplant.

This chain connects TRBV27 to TRBJ2-7, with 11 bases that match TRBD2. This CDR3 comprises 13 residues. With 10 bases clipped from V and 4 bases from J, the junction kept 6 bases outside the gene matches. CDR1 and CDR2 (germline): MNHEY, SMNVEV (reference sequence). In DNA form, the CDR3 reads TGTGCCACCTGGCCTAGCGGGAGGTACGAGCAGTACTTC. Amino acids: CATWPSGRYEQYF.

In its sample, this clonotype was seen a few times. This chain connects TRBV15 to TRBJ2-7; 7 bases line up with TRBD1. J was trimmed by 2 bases and V by 6 bases; bases with no gene match: 7. Germline assignment: CDR1 LNHNV and CDR2 YYDKDF (reference sequence). CDR3 length: 14 residues. The DNA for the CDR3 is TGTGCCACCAGTCCGACAGGGCAGACCTACGAGCAGTACTTC. Translating gives CATSPTGQTYEQYF.

In this sample, this clonotype turned up many times. V is TRBV29-1 and J is TRBJ2-7; D is possibly TRBD1 (5 bases). Germline V CDR1 and CDR2: SQVTM, ANQGSEA. CDR3 length equals 14 residues. The germline V and J ends were trimmed by 6 bases and 5 bases, with 20 bases remaining between them. CDR3 in DNA: TGCAGCGTCAACCCCAGGGATCCCCCGGACGAGCAGTACTTC. Its protein is CSVNPRDPPDEQYF.

The CDR3 DNA is TGTGCCAGCTCACCTGGGACCGGGCCGGGGCCACCCCTCCACTTT. Its translation is CASSPGTGPGPPLHF. The genes are TRBV18 and TRBJ1-6; maybe TRBD1 (5 bases). Germline CDR1 reads KGHSH; CDR2 reads LQKENI. Trimming cost V 3 bases and J 11 bases, with 17 bases left between them. The CDR3 contains 15 residues.

The rearrangement links TRBV20-1 to TRBJ2-3; D is uncertain. This CDR3 is built from 16 residues. Per the germline V gene, CDR1 is DFQATT and CDR2 is SNEGSKA (reference sequence). Trimming stripped 0 bases from V and 11 bases from J, with 24 bases between. The CDR3, as DNA: TGCAGTGCTAGAGATCGGATAGCTGCCCCCCCATATGTGCAGTATTTT. Encoded protein: CSARDRIAAPPYVQYF.

This clonotype was detected many times. This sequence joins TRBV5-1 and TRBJ2-1; D is perhaps TRBD1 or TRBD2 (5 bases each). Germline CDR1 reads SGHRS; CDR2 reads YFSETQ. The length of the CDR3 is 13 residues. Trimming shortened V by 0 bases and J by 12 bases, and 13 bases separated the two germline ends. CDR3 protein: CASSLEPGTVQFF. For the CDR3, the DNA is TGCGCCAGCAGCTTGGAACCAGGGACGGTGCAGTTCTTC.

This clonotype came up many times. The J gene is TRBJ2-5, the V gene TRBV7-2; TRBD1 matches at 7 bases. The germline CDR1 and CDR2 sequences are SGHTA and FQGNSA. The CDR3 contains 14 residues. V shed 1 base, J shed 2 bases, and the junction held 1 base outside the gene matches. CDR3 in amino acids: CASSLGRGQETQYF. The CDR3, as DNA: TGTGCCAGCAGCTTAGGCAGGGGGCAAGAGACCCAGTACTTC.

This clonotype was seen many times. CDR3 protein: CSARRQIYSTDTQYF. CDR3 sequence (DNA): TGCAGTGCTAGGAGGCAGATTTACAGCACAGATACGCAGTATTTT. The V gene is TRBV20-1, the J gene TRBJ2-3, with D hard to call. CDR3 length: 15 amino acids. Germline V CDR1 and CDR2: DFQATT, SNEGSKA (reference sequence). The V and J ends lost 3 bases and 0 bases respectively, with 13 bases between them.

This clonotype occurred many times. The rearrangement joins TRBV12-3 or TRBV12-4 to TRBJ1-1, with TRBD1 identical over 7 bases. The CDR3 contains 14 residues. V shed 6 bases, J shed 1 base, and the junction held 5 bases outside the gene matches. CDR3 nucleotide sequence: TGTGCCAGCAGACCGGGACAGACGAACACTGAAGCTTTCTTT. Protein: CASRPGQTNTEAFF.

This clonotype occurred many times. CDR3 protein: CASSLVRVGYGYTF. In nucleotides, the CDR3 is TGTGCCAGCAGCTTAGTGCGGGTTGGGTATGGCTACACCTTC. The chain uses TRBV7-2 and TRBJ1-2; D call uncertain. Germline V lookup: CDR1 SGHTA, CDR2 FQGNSA. The CDR3 is 14 amino acids. V shed 1 base and J shed 5 bases, with 11 bases lying between them.

There are a few counts of this clonotype. The V and J genes are TRBV5-1 and TRBJ2-1; 10 bases map to TRBD2. The junction had 2 bases not matched to a gene; V was cut back by 4 bases and J by 7 bases. The length of the CDR3 is 13 residues. Germline V gene sequence: CDR1 SGHRS, CDR2 YFSETQ. Here the CDR3 reads CASSSGRANEQFF. CDR3 nucleotides: TGCGCCAGCAGCAGCGGGAGGGCGAATGAGCAGTTCTTC.

The CDR3 DNA is TGCAGTGCTGGAACGGGACAGAGCTATCAGCCCCAGCATTTT. Translating it yields CSAGTGQSYQPQHF. V usage is TRBV20-1 and J usage is TRBJ1-5; 7 positions agree with TRBD1. Losses at the gene ends were 5 bases for V and 5 bases for J; bases not matched to a gene: 9. CDR1 and CDR2 (germline): DFQATT, SNEGSKA (reference sequence). The CDR3 is made up of 14 amino acids.

This chain uses TRBV30 with TRBJ1-1, with 8 bases lining up with TRBD1. This CDR3 has 12 residues. Trimming removed 4 bases from V and 3 bases from J; junction bases left unmatched: 1. Germline assignment: CDR1 GTSNPN and CDR2 SVGIG (reference sequence). Here the CDR3 reads CAWTGGYTEAFF. CDR3 nucleotide sequence: TGTGCCTGGACAGGGGGCTACACTGAAGCTTTCTTT.

The chain recombines TRBV9 with TRBJ2-3; D might be TRBD2 (6 bases). This CDR3 contains 15 residues. Germline assignment: CDR1 SGDLS and CDR2 YYNGEE. The V end was cut by 0 bases, the J end by 4 bases, with 12 bases between. The CDR3 protein is CASSVATREADTQYF. The CDR3 nucleotides read TGTGCCAGCAGCGTAGCTACCAGGGAGGCAGATACGCAGTATTTT.

The chain has TRBV3-1 and TRBJ2-2, with D tentatively TRBD1 (5 bases). The V gene lost 8 bases and the J gene lost 2 bases, with 15 bases spanning the gap. This CDR3 contains 15 residues. Germline V gives CDR1 LGHDT, CDR2 YNNKEL (reference sequence). The CDR3 spells CASASGQPNTGELFF. CDR3 DNA sequence: TGTGCCAGCGCTTCCGGACAACCCAACACCGGGGAGCTGTTTTTT. The complete variable domain, with remaining parts taken from reference TRBV3-1 and TRBJ2-2, reads DTAVSQTPKYLVTQMGNDKSIKCEQNLGHDTMYWYKQDSKKFLKIMFSYNNKELIINETVPNRFSPKSPDKAHLNLHINSLELGDSAVYFCASASGQPNTGELFFGEGSRLTVL.

This clonotype came up a few times. The CDR3 DNA reads TGTGCCTGGTCAGCCTTCTCCTATAATTCACCCCTCCACTTT. Residues: CAWSAFSYNSPLHF. V and J are TRBV30 and TRBJ1-6; D gene unclear. Per the germline V gene, CDR1 is GTSNPN and CDR2 is SVGIG (reference sequence). With 5 bases removed from V and 0 bases from J, the gap between germline ends came to 8 bases. The CDR3 covers 14 residues.